The next 31 T cell receptor beta chains were all read from a single sample in a study of Graves' ophthalmopathy and Graves' hyperthyroidism. RNA transcripts served as template for amplifying TCR beta CDR3 sequences. An initial RT-PCR round employing HTBI primers preceded a second-round multiplex PCR. TCRdb processed the multiplex PCR reads anew with MiXCR; each CDR3 protein has one entry. The sample shows about 600,000 distinct CDR3 sequences, about 40% of them seen only once. Material for sequencing was peripheral blood or thyroid tissue (not recorded which). Every receptor here comes from an adult man with Graves' hyperthyroidism.

This clonotype was observed at least ten times. This rearrangement joins TRBV19 to TRBJ1-5; D is unclear. Germline lookup yields CDR1 LNHDA and CDR2 SQIVND (reference sequence). There are 16 residues in the CDR3. Trimming pared 0 bases from V and 2 bases from J, leaving 11 bases between. CDR3 coding DNA: TGTGCCAGTAGTATAGATATTTTCCGCGGCAATCAGCCCCAGCATTTT. As protein: CASSIDIFRGNQPQHF.

This clonotype has a handful of counts. The chain combines TRBV7-9 with TRBJ1-6, with 7 bases that match TRBD1. Germline CDR1 and CDR2: SEHNR and FQNEAQ (reference sequence). The CDR3 runs to 19 residues. V shed 6 bases, J shed 7 bases, and the junction held 21 bases outside the gene matches. The DNA of the CDR3 is TGTGCCAGCAGTTTTTATTGGCCACCGGGACAGACAAGAAATTCACCCCTCCACTTT. Its translation is CASSFYWPPGQTRNSPLHF.

This clonotype was recorded once. This chain links TRBV3-1 with TRBJ2-5; the D is unclear. Trimming cost V 4 bases and J 0 bases, with 12 bases left between them. The germline CDR1 and CDR2 sequences are LGHDT and YNNKEL (reference sequence). This CDR3 region has 15 residues. CDR3 sequence reads: CASSLAPRDQETQYF. CDR3 DNA sequence: TGTGCCAGCAGCCTGGCCCCCCGGGACCAAGAGACCCAGTACTTC.

The chain carries TRBV30 and TRBJ2-7; D is possibly TRBD2 (5 bases). The CDR3 runs to 14 residues. V dropped 7 bases and J dropped 3 bases, with 19 bases sitting between them. CDR1 is GTSNPN, CDR2 SVGIG, per germline (reference sequence). CDR3: CAYSGPPSGYEQYF. The CDR3 coding sequence is TGTGCCTACTCCGGGCCCCCCAGCGGCTACGAGCAGTACTTC. Full variable domain (rest looked up from reference TRBV30 and TRBJ2-7): SQTIHQWPATLVQPVGSPLSLECTVEGTSNPNLYWYRQAAGRGLQLLFYSVGIGQISSEVPQNLSASRPQDRQFILSSKKLLLSDSGFYLCAYSGPPSGYEQYFGPGTRLTVT.

This clonotype turned up a few times. V usage is TRBV13 and J usage is TRBJ2-7; 9 positions match TRBD2. The CDR3 is 18 residues long. V was clipped by 5 bases and J by 4 bases; unmatched bases: 18. Germline V gives CDR1 PRHDT, CDR2 FYEKMQ (reference sequence). DNA of the CDR3: TGTGCCAGCAGCCCCCCACTGGCGCGGGGGGGCTTCTCGTACGAGCAGTACTTC. It encodes CASSPPLARGGFSYEQYF.

The chain has TRBV20-1 and TRBJ2-7; D possibly matches TRBD1 or TRBD2 (6 bases each). Germline CDR1 is DFQATT and CDR2 is SNEGSKA (reference sequence). The CDR3 runs to 13 residues. CDR3 bases: TGCAGCACGGGGGCACCGGTGAGGGATGAGCAGTACTTC. The encoded protein is CSTGAPVRDEQYF.

The chain recombines TRBV7-2 with TRBJ1-1, with 7 bases that match TRBD1. There are 16 residues in the CDR3. The V segment lost 1 base and the J segment 1 base; nucleotides outside the gene matches: 6. Germline lookup yields CDR1 SGHTA and CDR2 FQGNSA. CDR3 region: CASSLGYRGQNTEAFF. For the CDR3, the DNA is TGTGCCAGCAGCTTAGGATACAGGGGCCAGAACACTGAAGCTTTCTTT.

This clonotype was seen a handful of times. One end of the junction is discordant with germline, which a read error may explain. The chain recombines TRBV5-1 with TRBJ1-2; 12 bases match TRBD1. The CDR3 spans 16 residues. Germline-derived CDR1 and CDR2 are SGHRS and YFSETQ. This CDR3 reads CASSARDRGLPSGYTF. As DNA, the CDR3 is TGTGCCAGCAGCGCACGGGACAGGGGGCTCCCGAGCGGCTACACCTTC.

CDR3 protein: CASSVRGGRRADTQYF. Written as DNA, the CDR3 is TGTGCCAGCAGTGTGAGAGGCGGGAGGAGGGCAGATACGCAGTATTTT. The genes are TRBV12-5 and TRBJ2-3; TRBD2 agrees at 8 bases. CDR1 is LGHNT, CDR2 FRNRAP, per germline. The CDR3 sequence is 16 residues long.

V gene TRBV27 combines with J gene TRBJ2-2; no firm D call. This CDR3 is built from 13 residues. Trimming shortened V by 4 bases and J by 6 bases, and 9 bases separated the two germline ends. Germline CDR1 and CDR2: MNHEY and SMNVEV (reference sequence). CDR3 DNA sequence: TGTGCCAGCAGTTCAGAGCGAGCCGGGGAGCTGTTTTTT. Encoded protein: CASSSERAGELFF.

This clonotype was counted at least ten times. The chain combines TRBV13 with TRBJ2-7, with D unresolved. The CDR3 has 13 amino acids. Germline-derived CDR1 and CDR2 are PRHDT and FYEKMQ (reference sequence). Trimming removed 1 base from V and 6 bases from J, with 10 bases in between. The CDR3 loop reads CASSLERVGEQYF. DNA of the CDR3: TGTGCCAGCAGCTTAGAGCGCGTGGGCGAGCAGTACTTC.

A few counts support this clonotype. A clone one base away is much larger, so this may be a read error. The chain carries TRBV19 and TRBJ2-5; D gene unclear. The CDR3 has 13 amino acids. Trimming shortened V by 3 bases and J by 1 base, and 6 bases separated the two germline ends. Germline V gene sequence: CDR1 LNHDA, CDR2 SQIVND (reference sequence). The CDR3 sequence: CASSIQSQETQYF. The CDR3 DNA is TGTGCCAGTAGTATCCAGAGCCAAGAGACCCAGTACTTC.

This clonotype was detected many times. The rearrangement uses TRBV5-1 and TRBJ1-2, with D possibly TRBD1 on 6 matching bases. Germline V lookup: CDR1 SGHRS, CDR2 YFSETQ. Trimming stripped 0 bases from V and 5 bases from J, with 11 bases between. This CDR3 is built from 14 residues. The chain's CDR3 is CASSLAQGGYGYTF. CDR3 sequence (DNA): TGCGCCAGCAGCTTGGCACAGGGCGGATATGGCTACACCTTC.

This clonotype was picked up many times. CDR3 residues: CASSPPKANYGYTF. The CDR3 DNA sequence: TGTGCCAGCAGCCCGCCGAAAGCTAACTATGGCTACACCTTC. V and J are TRBV7-9 and TRBJ1-2; no clear D gene. Trimming pared 5 bases from V and 0 bases from J, leaving 10 bases between. The CDR3 extends over 14 amino acids. Germline V gene sequence: CDR1 SEHNR, CDR2 FQNEAQ (reference sequence). The full variable domain, with the rest looked up from reference TRBV7-9 and TRBJ1-2, is DTGVSQNPRHKITKRGQNVTFRCDPISEHNRLYWYRQTLGQGPEFLTYFQNEAQLEKSRLLSDRFSAERPKGSFSTLEIQRTEQGDSAMYLCASSPPKANYGYTFGSGTRLTVV.

Notes on this clonotype: This is likely a read error, given that the CDR3 carries no conserved phenylalanine or tryptophan at its end. This chain connects TRBV7-6 to TRBJ2-3; 8 bases line up with TRBD1. The germline CDR1 and CDR2 sequences are SGHVS and FNYEAQ. This CDR3 has 13 amino acids. Trimming at V came to 5 bases and at J to 6 bases, leaving 4 bases not matched to a gene. Here the CDR3 DNA reads TGTGCCAGCAGCCTCGGGACAGGCGATACGCAGTATCTT. Its translation: CASSLGTGDTQYL.

This clonotype was observed at least ten times. This chain connects TRBV2 to TRBJ2-7; perhaps TRBD1 as D (5 bases). Germline V gene lookup returns CDR1 SNHLY and CDR2 FYNNEI. The CDR3 consists of 14 residues. Trimming cost V 4 bases and J 1 base, with 11 bases left between them. CDR3 DNA sequence: TGTGCCAGCAGTGTGGGGCAGGGTTCCTACGAGCAGTACTTC. Translation: CASSVGQGSYEQYF.

This clonotype came up many times. J is TRBJ2-2 and V is TRBV14, with 7 bases fitting TRBD1. J lost 6 bases, V lost 0 bases, and 10 bases had no gene match. The germline V gene encodes CDR1 SGHDN and CDR2 FVKESK. There are 17 residues in the CDR3. CDR3 protein: CASSQDLVTGYSGELFF. The CDR3 DNA sequence: TGTGCCAGCAGCCAAGATCTGGTGACAGGGTATTCCGGGGAGCTGTTTTTT.

This clonotype was seen more than once but under ten times. The CDR3 nucleotides are TGTGCCAGCAGAATCCCTGGGGGAGCAGGAGCCGGGGAGCTGTTTTTT. Residues: CASRIPGGAGAGELFF. V is TRBV12-3 or TRBV12-4 and J is TRBJ2-2; D is tentatively TRBD1 or TRBD2 (5 bases each). Between the trimmed V and J ends, which lost 6 bases and 6 bases, there was a span of 20 bases. The CDR3 totals 16 residues.

The gene calls are TRBV29-1 and TRBJ1-4; D may be TRBD1 (5 bases). This CDR3 spans 15 amino acids. From germline, CDR1 is SQVTM and CDR2 ANQGSEA. Trimming removed 3 bases from V and 6 bases from J, with 17 bases in between. The CDR3 nucleotides are TGCAGCGTTGATGGGCCCAGCAGGGCGGATGAAAAACTGTTTTTT. Translating it yields CSVDGPSRADEKLFF.

V and J are TRBV2 and TRBJ1-2, with 7 bases that match TRBD1. This CDR3 is built from 13 residues. Germline V lookup: CDR1 SNHLY, CDR2 FYNNEI. Trimming cost V 8 bases and J 4 bases; bases outside gene matches: 7. The CDR3 loop is CASSQTGTYGYTF. The CDR3 DNA reads TGTGCCAGCTCTCAGACAGGGACCTATGGCTACACCTTC.

This clonotype has a handful of counts. The chain is built from TRBV7-9 and TRBJ2-7; unclear D gene. The J call may be incorrect, as the DNA end agrees better with TRBJ2-1. Germline CDR1 SEHNR, CDR2 FQNEAQ (reference sequence). CDR3 length: 11 residues. The CDR3 sequence is CASSLGVEQFF. For the CDR3, the DNA is TGTGCCAGCAGCTTAGGTGTTGAGCAGTTCTTC.

This clonotype was detected ten times or more. This chain connects TRBV7-2 to TRBJ1-5; D is unclear. This CDR3 is 15 amino acids long. The germline V and J ends were trimmed by 3 bases and 5 bases, with 14 bases remaining between them. Looked up from germline, CDR1 is SGHTA and CDR2 is FQGNSA. CDR3 region: CASSFGSLSHQPQHF. CDR3 nucleotide sequence: TGTGCCAGCAGCTTCGGGAGCCTGAGCCATCAGCCCCAGCATTTT.

To note about this clonotype: A read error may explain this, as a much larger clone is one base away. The V and J genes are TRBV10-3 and TRBJ1-1; D uncertain. V was pared by 2 bases and J by 2 bases, with 0 bases between. Germline V CDR1 and CDR2: ENHRY, SYGVKD. The CDR3 length is 11 residues. CDR3 nucleotides: TGTGCCATCAGTGAGAACACTGAAGCTTTCTTT. Residues: CAISENTEAFF.

This clonotype was picked up one time. At one end the junction does not follow the germline gene, possibly because of a read error. J is TRBJ2-5 and V is TRBV12-3 or TRBV12-4; 14 bases agree with TRBD2. The CDR3 totals 15 residues. CDR3: CASSGLAGGVETQYF. The DNA for the CDR3 is TGCGCCAGCAGTGGACTAGCGGGAGGAGTGGAGACCCAGTACTTC.

This clonotype was observed a handful of times. The V and J genes are TRBV9 and TRBJ1-4; D remains ambiguous. The CDR3 consists of 15 residues. Between the trimmed V and J ends, which lost 4 bases and 1 base, there was a span of 11 bases. The germline V gene has CDR1 SGDLS and CDR2 YYNGEE. CDR3 nucleotides: TGTGCCAGCAGCCAAGGTTTGGGAACTAATGAAAAACTGTTTTTT. Its translation: CASSQGLGTNEKLFF.

This clonotype was recorded at least ten times. The V gene is TRBV7-6, the J gene TRBJ1-5, with 7 positions matching TRBD1. The J segment lost 1 base and the V segment lost 5 bases, leaving 5 bases of the junction unmatched. Germline lookup yields CDR1 SGHVS and CDR2 FNYEAQ. The CDR3 spans 15 residues. CDR3 loop: CASSPLQGSNQPQHF. CDR3 nucleotides: TGTGCCAGCAGCCCCCTACAGGGGAGCAATCAGCCCCAGCATTTT.

This clonotype was recorded many times. The V gene is TRBV15, the J gene TRBJ2-5; TRBD1 matches at 8 bases. V dropped 5 bases and J dropped 3; count of bases not matched to a gene: 5. The CDR3 is made up of 14 amino acids. Germline V CDR1 and CDR2: LNHNV, YYDKDF (reference sequence). For the CDR3, the DNA is TGTGCCACCAGCCAGCGGACAGGGAAAGAGACCCAGTACTTC. It encodes CATSQRTGKETQYF.

J is TRBJ2-7 and V is TRBV10-3, with D possibly being TRBD2 (5 bases). The CDR3 spans 17 residues. The V and J ends lost 4 bases and 5 bases respectively, with 24 bases between them. Germline V gene data show CDR1 as ENHRY and CDR2 as SYGVKD. In nucleotides, the CDR3 is TGTGCCATCAGTGCTAGAGATCTAACGGAGGCGTCCGACGAGCAGTACTTC. This codes for CAISARDLTEASDEQYF.

Only a few counts were recorded for this clonotype. V gene TRBV4-2 combines with J gene TRBJ2-2; D might be TRBD2 (6 bases). CDR1 and CDR2 (germline): LGHNA, YNFKEQ. V was clipped by 0 bases and J by 2 bases, with 13 bases between them. The CDR3 runs to 17 residues. The chain's CDR3 is CASSQERGGTNTGELFF. The CDR3 region has the DNA TGTGCCAGCAGCCAAGAACGGGGCGGGACCAACACCGGGGAGCTGTTTTTT.

At least ten counts were recorded for this clonotype. The V gene is TRBV7-9, the J gene TRBJ2-7; 9 bases agree with TRBD1. After removal of 5 bases from V and 0 bases from J, the junction contained 11 bases not matched to a gene. CDR1 and CDR2 from the germline V gene are SEHNR and FQNEAQ (reference sequence). This CDR3 has 17 residues. The CDR3 reads CASSPEIDRGFSYEQYF. The CDR3 nucleotides read TGTGCCAGCAGCCCTGAAATCGACAGGGGGTTCTCCTACGAGCAGTACTTC.

This chain links TRBV5-1 with TRBJ2-6, with 10 bases that match TRBD1. Looked up from germline, CDR1 is SGHRS and CDR2 is YFSETQ. This CDR3 comprises 17 residues. The V gene end was trimmed by 1 base and the J gene end by 0 bases; junction bases not matched to a gene: 1. CDR3 sequence: CASSLRTGGSGANVLTF. The CDR3 DNA is TGCGCCAGCAGCTTGAGGACAGGGGGCTCTGGGGCCAACGTCCTGACTTTC.